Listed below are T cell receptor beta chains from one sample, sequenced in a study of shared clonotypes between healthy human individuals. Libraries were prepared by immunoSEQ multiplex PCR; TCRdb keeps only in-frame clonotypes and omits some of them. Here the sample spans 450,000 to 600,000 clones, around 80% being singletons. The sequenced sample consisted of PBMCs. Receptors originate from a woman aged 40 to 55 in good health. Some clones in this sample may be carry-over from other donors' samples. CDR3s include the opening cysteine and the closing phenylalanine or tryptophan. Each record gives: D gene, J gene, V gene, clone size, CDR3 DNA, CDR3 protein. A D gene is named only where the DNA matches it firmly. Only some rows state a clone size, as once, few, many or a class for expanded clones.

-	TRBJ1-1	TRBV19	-	TGTGCCAGTACCCCCGTAGGGGAAGTACCTGAAGCTTTCTTT	CASTPVGEVPEAFF
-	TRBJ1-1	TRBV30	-	TGTGCCTGGAGCGCTGGGCGGCTGGGGCGGGGAGGCATGAACACTGAAGCTTTCTTT	CAWSAGRLGRGGMNTEAFF
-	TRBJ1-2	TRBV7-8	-	TGTGCCAGCAGCTTAATGAGGGAGGGTGGAGGCTACACCTTC	CASSLMREGGGYTF
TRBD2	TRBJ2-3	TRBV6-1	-	TGTGCCAGCAGTGAAGTCTCGACTAGCGGGGGAACAGATACGCAGTATTTT	CASSEVSTSGGTDTQYF
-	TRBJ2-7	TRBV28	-	TGTGCCAGCAGTTTGGGTCAATACGAGCAGTACTTC	CASSLGQYEQYF
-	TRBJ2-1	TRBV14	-	TGTGCCAGCAGCCAAGACCGGCGGGTTAAGAATGAGCAGTTCTTC	CASSQDRRVKNEQFF
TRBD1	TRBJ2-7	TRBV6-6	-	TGTGCCAGCAGTGTCAGGGGGCAAAGCTACGAGCAGTACTTC	CASSVRGQSYEQYF
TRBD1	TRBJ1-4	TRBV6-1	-	TGTGCCAGCAGGCCGCGGACAGGGCCTAATGAAAAACTGTTTTTT	CASRPRTGPNEKLFF
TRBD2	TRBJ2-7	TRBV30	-	TGTGCCTGGAGGGGTAGCGGGAACTCCTACGAGCAGTACTTC	CAWRGSGNSYEQYF
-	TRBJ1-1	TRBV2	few	TGTGCCAGCAGTGAAACGGTGAGGTTAGCTTTCTTT	CASSETVRLAFF
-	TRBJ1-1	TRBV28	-	TGTGCCAGCAGTGACAGCGGACGGAGAAACACTGAAGCTTTCTTT	CASSDSGRRNTEAFF
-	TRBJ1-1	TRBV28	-	TGTGCCAGCCGGCCGGGATCGAACACTGAAGCTTTCTTT	CASRPGSNTEAFF
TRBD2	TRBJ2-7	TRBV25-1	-	TGTGCCAGTACCGGGACTAGCGCATCCTACGAGCAGTACTTC	CASTGTSASYEQYF
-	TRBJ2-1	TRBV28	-	TGTGCCAGCAGTCCTAGCAGTTCCGGGACGTCGCAGTTCTTC	CASSPSSSGTSQFF
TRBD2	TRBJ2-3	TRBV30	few	TGTGCCTGGAGGACTAGCGGGAATACGCAGTATTTT	CAWRTSGNTQYF
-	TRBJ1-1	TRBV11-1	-	TGTGCCAGCAGCCCAGGGTCGGGCACTGAAGCTTTCTTT	CASSPGSGTEAFF
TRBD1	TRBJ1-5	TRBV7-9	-	TGTGCCAGCAGCTTAGGGGGACAGACTCAGCCCCAGCATTTT	CASSLGGQTQPQHF
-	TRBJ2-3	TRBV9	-	TGTGCCAGCAGCTTCCGGGCGGGCGAGGGGACAGATACGCAGTATTTT	CASSFRAGEGTDTQYF
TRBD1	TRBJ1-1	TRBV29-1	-	TGCAGCGTTGAAGGTCGGACAGGGAGGACTGAAGCTTTCTTT	CSVEGRTGRTEAFF
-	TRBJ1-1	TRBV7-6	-	TGTGCCAGCAGCTTAGCCTGGGGGGAGAACACTGAAGCTTTCTTT	CASSLAWGENTEAFF
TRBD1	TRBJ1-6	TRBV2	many	TGTGCCAGCAGACCGGGACAGGCCGGGGGCTCCTATAATTCACCCCTCCACTTT	CASRPGQAGGSYNSPLHF
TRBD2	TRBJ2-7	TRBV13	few	TGTGCCAGCAGCACCGGGACTAGCGGGAGGCTGGGCGAGCAGTACTTC	CASSTGTSGRLGEQYF
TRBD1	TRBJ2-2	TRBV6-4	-	TGTGCCAGCAGTCGGTCCGGGACAGATAACACCGGGGAGCTGTTTTTT	CASSRSGTDNTGELFF
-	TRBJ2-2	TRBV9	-	TGTGCCAGCAGCGTAGACCGGGGGCGTGTCGGGGAGCTGTTTTTT	CASSVDRGRVGELFF
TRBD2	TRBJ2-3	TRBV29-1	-	TGCAGCGTTGTTGGCGGGAGAGGGGCAGATACGCAGTATTTT	CSVVGGRGADTQYF
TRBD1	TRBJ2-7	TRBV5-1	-	TGCGCCAGCAGCTTCGGACAGGCCTACGAGCAGTACTTC	CASSFGQAYEQYF
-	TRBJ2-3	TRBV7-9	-	TGTGCCAGCAGCCGTACAGGGATAGATACGCAGTATTTT	CASSRTGIDTQYF
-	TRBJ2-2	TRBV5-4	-	TGTGCCAGCAGCTTAATGACTCGTAACACCGGGGAGCTGTTTTTT	CASSLMTRNTGELFF
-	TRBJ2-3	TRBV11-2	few	TGTGCCAGCAGCTTAGAAGGGACTCACACAGATACGCAGTATTTT	CASSLEGTHTDTQYF
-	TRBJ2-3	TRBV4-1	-	TGCGCCAGCAGCCCCCGGGCCCAGGGCACAGATACGCAGTATTTT	CASSPRAQGTDTQYF
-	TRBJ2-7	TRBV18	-	TGTGCCAGCTCAACCACCCAGGACTCCTACGAGCAGTACTTC	CASSTTQDSYEQYF
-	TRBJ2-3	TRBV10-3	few	TGTGCCATCAGTCAAGGGGACCCAGATACGCAGTATTTT	CAISQGDPDTQYF
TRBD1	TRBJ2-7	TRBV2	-	TGTGCCAGCAGTGAGTTCGGCAGGGGGCGATACGAGCAGTACTTC	CASSEFGRGRYEQYF
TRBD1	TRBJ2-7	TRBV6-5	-	TGTGCCAGCAGTTCGGACGGGCAGGGGGTAATCAACGAGCAGTACTTC	CASSSDGQGVINEQYF
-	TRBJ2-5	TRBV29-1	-	TGCAGCGTTGCTCCGATGGGGGAGGAGACCCAGTACTTC	CSVAPMGEETQYF
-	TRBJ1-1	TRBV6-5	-	TGTGCCAGCAGTTACTCAACGGGGAACACTGAAGCTTTCTTT	CASSYSTGNTEAFF
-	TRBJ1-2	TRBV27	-	TGTGCCAGCAGTTCCCCGGGGACTGGCGGTGGCTACACCTTC	CASSSPGTGGGYTF
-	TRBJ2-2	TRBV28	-	TGTGCCAGCAGTTTTGGGACACTCACGAACACCGGGGAGCTGTTTTTT	CASSFGTLTNTGELFF
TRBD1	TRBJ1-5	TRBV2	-	TGTGCCAGCGACAGGGGGCAGGCATATAGCAATCAGCCCCAGCATTTT	CASDRGQAYSNQPQHF
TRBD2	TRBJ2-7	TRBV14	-	TGTGCCAGCAGCACCAGGCAATACGGGACTAGCCTAGATTGGGGCGAGCAGTACTTC	CASSTRQYGTSLDWGEQYF
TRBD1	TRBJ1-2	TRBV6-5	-	TGTGCCAGCAGTTCCCCGGGACAGGGTCACTATGGCTACACCTTC	CASSSPGQGHYGYTF
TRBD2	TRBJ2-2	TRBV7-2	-	TGTGCCAGCAGCACCCAGCGGCTAGCGGGAGCGGCCGGGGAGCTGTTTTTT	CASSTQRLAGAAGELFF
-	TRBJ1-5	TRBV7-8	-	TGTGCCAGCAGCTTCGGGGGGCAGCCCCAGCATTTT	CASSFGGQPQHF
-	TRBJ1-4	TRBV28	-	TGTGCCAGCAGTTTTGGCCAGGGGTATGAAAAACTGTTTTTT	CASSFGQGYEKLFF